The clone carrying this TCR beta chain has just a few counts. Its antigen is still unknown. These data originate in a study of metastatic and nonmetastatic thyroid tumors. Regarding the study as a whole: Malignant thyroid tumors reportedly had TCR beta diversity that was significantly higher than in benign nodules, in blood and tumor.

The V gene end was trimmed by 0 bases and the J gene end by 2 bases; junction bases not matched to a gene: 4. Germline CDR1 is MNHNY and CDR2 is SVGAGI (reference sequence). CDR3 length: 16 residues. Thyroid surgery took place with no prior treatment in any patient. TCRdb re-called clones from the PCR reads using MiXCR. The sample lists fewer than 100,000 clones; 15% were seen once. The specimen sequenced was blood. The TCR sequence derives from a female donor with papillary thyroid cancer or a benign thyroid nodule (not recorded which). Some clones in this sample may be carry-over from other donors' samples. The chain combines TRBV6-6 with TRBJ2-1; TRBD1 matches 7 bases. CDR3 sequence reads: CASSYSPGGAYNEQFF. CDR3 nucleotide sequence: TGTGCCAGCAGTTACTCTCCAGGGGGAGCCTACAATGAGCAGTTCTTC.